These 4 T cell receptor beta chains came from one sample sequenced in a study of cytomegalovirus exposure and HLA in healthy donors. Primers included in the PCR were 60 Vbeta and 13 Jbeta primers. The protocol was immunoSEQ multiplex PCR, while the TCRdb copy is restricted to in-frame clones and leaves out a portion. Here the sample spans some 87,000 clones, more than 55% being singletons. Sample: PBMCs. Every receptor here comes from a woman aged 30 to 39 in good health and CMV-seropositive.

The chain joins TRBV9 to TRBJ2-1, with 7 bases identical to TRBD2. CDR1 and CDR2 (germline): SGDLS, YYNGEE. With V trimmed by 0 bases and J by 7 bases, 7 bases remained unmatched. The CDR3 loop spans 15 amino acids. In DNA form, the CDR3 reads TGTGCCAGCAGCGTAGCTCTAGCGGAGTGGAATGAGCAGTTCTTC. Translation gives CASSVALAEWNEQFF.

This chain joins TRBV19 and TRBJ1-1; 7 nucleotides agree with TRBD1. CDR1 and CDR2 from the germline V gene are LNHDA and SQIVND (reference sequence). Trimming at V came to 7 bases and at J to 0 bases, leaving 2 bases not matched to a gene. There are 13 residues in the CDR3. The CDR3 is CASTDRVNTEAFF. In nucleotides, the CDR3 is TGTGCCAGTACTGACAGGGTGAACACTGAAGCTTTCTTT. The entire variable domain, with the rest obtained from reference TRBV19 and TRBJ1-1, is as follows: DGGITQSPKYLFRKEGQNVTLSCEQNLNHDAMYWYRQDPGQGLRLIYYSQIVNDFQKGDIAEGYSVSREKKESFPLTVTSAQKNPTAFYLCASTDRVNTEAFFGQGTRLTVV.

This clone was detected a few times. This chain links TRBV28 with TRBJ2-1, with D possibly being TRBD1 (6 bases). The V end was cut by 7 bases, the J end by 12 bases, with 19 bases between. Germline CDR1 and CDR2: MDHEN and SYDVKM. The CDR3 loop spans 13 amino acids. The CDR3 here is CASTLAQGLWQFF. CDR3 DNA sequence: TGTGCCAGCACCCTCGCGCAGGGGTTATGGCAGTTCTTC.

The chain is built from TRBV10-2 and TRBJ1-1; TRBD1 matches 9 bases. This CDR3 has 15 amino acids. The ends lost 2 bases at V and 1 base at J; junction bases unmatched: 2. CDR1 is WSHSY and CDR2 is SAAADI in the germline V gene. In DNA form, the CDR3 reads TGCGCCAGCAGTGAGCCGGGACAGGGGAACACTGAAGCTTTCTTT. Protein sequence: CASSEPGQGNTEAFF.